This T cell receptor (beta chain) is from a study of cytomegalovirus exposure and HLA in healthy donors. Use of 60 Vbeta and 13 Jbeta primers characterized the PCR. Produced via immunoSEQ multiplex PCR; TCRdb's table is partial and in-frame only. The profile shows 200,000 to 250,000 clones, under 70% of them singletons. Study-level results: The study reported that TCR beta sequences accurately predicted HLA-A and HLA-B alleles in most subjects. The study found most TCR sequences rare, yet found some public TCRs in many donors. A missense DCLRE1C variant was associated with V- and J-gene trimming of TCR beta chains in a later analysis, and an independent cohort replicated the association. Researchers catalogued under 200 TCR beta chains as cytomegalovirus-associated.

Turning to this clone: Its antigen is currently unknown.

The germline V and J ends were trimmed by 4 bases and 0 bases, with 13 bases remaining between them. Looked up from germline, CDR1 is SNHLY and CDR2 is FYNNEI. The CDR3 has 16 residues. The chain carries TRBV2 and TRBJ2-1; D may be TRBD1 (6 bases). The sequence was obtained from a man in his forties in good health and CMV-seropositive. What was sequenced was PBMCs. CDR3 nucleotide sequence: TGTGCCAGCAGTGGTTCTGGACAGTACTCCTACAATGAGCAGTTCTTC. Residues: CASSGSGQYSYNEQFF. The full variable domain, with the rest looked up from reference TRBV2 and TRBJ2-1, is EPEVTQTPSHQVTQMGQEVILRCVPISNHLYFYWYRQILGQKVEFLVSFYNNEISEKSEIFDDQFSVERPDGSNFTLKIRSTKLEDSAMYFCASSGSGQYSYNEQFFGPGTRLTVL.